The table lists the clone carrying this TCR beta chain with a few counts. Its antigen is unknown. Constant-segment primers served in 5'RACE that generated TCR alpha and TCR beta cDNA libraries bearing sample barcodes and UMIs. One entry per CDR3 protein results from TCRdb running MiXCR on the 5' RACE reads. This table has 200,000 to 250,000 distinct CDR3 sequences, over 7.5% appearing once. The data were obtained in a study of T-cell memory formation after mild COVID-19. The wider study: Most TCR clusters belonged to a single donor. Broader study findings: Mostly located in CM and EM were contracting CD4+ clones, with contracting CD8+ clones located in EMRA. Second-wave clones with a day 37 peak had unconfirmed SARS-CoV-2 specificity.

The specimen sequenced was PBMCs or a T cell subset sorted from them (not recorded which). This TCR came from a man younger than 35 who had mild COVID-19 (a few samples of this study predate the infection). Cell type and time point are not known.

The CDR3: CASNFNGAANPINEQFF. The CDR3 bases are TGTGCCAGCAACTTCAATGGGGCCGCGAATCCAATCAATGAGCAGTTCTTC. The chain employs TRBV5-6 and TRBJ2-1; D possibly corresponds to TRBD1 (5 bases). The CDR3 covers 17 residues. CDR1 and CDR2 from the germline V gene are SGHDT and YYEEEE. V gave up 6 bases and J gave up 6 bases, with 25 bases separating them.